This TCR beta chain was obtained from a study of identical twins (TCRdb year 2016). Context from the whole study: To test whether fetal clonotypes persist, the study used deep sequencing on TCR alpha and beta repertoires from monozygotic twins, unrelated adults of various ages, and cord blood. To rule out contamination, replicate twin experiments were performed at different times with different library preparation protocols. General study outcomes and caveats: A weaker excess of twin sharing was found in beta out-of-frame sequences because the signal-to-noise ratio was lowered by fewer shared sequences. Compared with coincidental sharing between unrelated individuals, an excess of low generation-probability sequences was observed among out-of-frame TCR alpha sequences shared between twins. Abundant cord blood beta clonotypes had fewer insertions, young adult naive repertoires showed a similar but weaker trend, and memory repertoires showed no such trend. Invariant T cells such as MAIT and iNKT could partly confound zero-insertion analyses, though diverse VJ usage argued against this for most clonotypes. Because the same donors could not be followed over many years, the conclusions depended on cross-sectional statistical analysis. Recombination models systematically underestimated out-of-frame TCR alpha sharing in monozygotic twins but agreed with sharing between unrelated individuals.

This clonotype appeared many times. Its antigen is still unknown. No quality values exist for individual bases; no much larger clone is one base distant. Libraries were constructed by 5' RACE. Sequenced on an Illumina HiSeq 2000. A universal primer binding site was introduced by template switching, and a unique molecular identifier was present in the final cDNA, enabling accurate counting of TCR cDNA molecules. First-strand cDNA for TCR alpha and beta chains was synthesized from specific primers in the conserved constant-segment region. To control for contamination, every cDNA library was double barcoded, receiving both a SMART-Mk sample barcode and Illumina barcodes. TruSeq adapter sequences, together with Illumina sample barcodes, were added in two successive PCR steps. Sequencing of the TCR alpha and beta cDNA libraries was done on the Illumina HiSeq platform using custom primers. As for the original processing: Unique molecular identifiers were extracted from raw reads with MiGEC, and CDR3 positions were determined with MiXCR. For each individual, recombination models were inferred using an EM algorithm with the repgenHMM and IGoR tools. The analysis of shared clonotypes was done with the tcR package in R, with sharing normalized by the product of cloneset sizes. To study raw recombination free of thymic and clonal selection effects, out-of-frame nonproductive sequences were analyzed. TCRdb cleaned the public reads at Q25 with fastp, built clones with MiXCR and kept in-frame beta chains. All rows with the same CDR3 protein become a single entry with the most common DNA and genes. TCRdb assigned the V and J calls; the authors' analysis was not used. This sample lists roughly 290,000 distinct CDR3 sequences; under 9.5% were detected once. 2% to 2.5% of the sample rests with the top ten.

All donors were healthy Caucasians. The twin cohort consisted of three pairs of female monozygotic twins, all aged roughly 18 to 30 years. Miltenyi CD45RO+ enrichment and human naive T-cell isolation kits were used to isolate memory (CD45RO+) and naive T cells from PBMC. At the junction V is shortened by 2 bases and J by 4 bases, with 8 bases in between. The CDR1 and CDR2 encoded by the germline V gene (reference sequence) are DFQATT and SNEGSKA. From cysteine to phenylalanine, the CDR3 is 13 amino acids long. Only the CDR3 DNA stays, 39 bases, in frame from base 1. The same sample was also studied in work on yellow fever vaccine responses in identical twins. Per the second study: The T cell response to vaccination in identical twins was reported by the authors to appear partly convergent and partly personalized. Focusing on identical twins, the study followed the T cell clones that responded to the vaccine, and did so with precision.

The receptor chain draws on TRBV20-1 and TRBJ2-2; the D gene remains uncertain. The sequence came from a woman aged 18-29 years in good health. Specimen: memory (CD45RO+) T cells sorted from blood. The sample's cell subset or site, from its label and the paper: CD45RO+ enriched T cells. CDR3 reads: CSARPSTTGELFF. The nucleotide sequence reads TGCAGTGCTAGACCCTCGACCACCGGGGAGCTGTTTTTT.